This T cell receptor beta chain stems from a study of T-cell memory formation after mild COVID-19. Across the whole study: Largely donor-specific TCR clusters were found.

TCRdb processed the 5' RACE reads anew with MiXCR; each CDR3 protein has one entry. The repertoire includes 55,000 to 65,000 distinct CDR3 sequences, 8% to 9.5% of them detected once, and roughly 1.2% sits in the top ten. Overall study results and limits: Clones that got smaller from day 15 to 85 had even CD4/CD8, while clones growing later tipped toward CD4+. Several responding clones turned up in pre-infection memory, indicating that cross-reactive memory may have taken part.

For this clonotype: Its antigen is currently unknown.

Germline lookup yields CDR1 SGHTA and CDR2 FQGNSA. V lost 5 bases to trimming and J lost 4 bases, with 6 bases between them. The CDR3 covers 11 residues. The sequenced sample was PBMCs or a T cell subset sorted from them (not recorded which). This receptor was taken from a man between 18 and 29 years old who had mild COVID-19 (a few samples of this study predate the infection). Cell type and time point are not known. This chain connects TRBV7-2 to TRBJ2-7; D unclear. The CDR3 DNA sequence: TGTGCCAGCAGCCCCCGTTACGAGCAGTACTTC. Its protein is CASSPRYEQYF.